A single sample is the source of the 28 T cell receptor beta chains below, sequenced in a study of T cells after yellow fever vaccination. TCRdb recomputed calls from the 5' RACE reads with MiXCR, one row per CDR3 protein. Of 99,000 or so distinct CDR3 sequences in the sample, roughly 6% were seen once. The sequencing used CD8+ T cells sorted from PBMCs, collected 10 days after the yellow fever booster vaccination. The receptors here all came from a man between 18 and 35 years old who received the YFV17D yellow fever vaccine.

This clonotype showed up many times. The chain combines TRBV5-6 with TRBJ1-2; tentatively, D is TRBD1 (5 bases). V lost 5 bases, J lost 4 bases, and 15 bases lay in between. Germline V gene data show CDR1 as SGHDT and CDR2 as YYEEEE. The CDR3 spans 14 residues. DNA of the CDR3: TGTGCCAGCAGTTTTGACAGCTTGGGCTATGGCTACACCTTC. This sequence encodes CASSFDSLGYGYTF.

This clonotype was picked up many times. The chain joins TRBV4-2 to TRBJ1-1; D unclear. In germline, CDR1 is LGHNA, CDR2 YNFKEQ. With 4 bases removed from V and 0 bases from J, the gap between germline ends came to 12 bases. There are 15 residues in the CDR3. The CDR3 nucleotides read TGTGCCAGCAGCCCAAACGAGGGCATGAACACTGAAGCTTTCTTT. It is translated as CASSPNEGMNTEAFF.

The chain joins TRBV28 to TRBJ2-1, with 7 bases lining up with TRBD2. Germline V gene sequence: CDR1 MDHEN, CDR2 SYDVKM. V trimming: 8 bases; J trimming: 9 bases; junction bases outside the gene matches: 7. The CDR3 contains 12 residues. CDR3 in amino acids: CASRPGGTEQFF. The CDR3 nucleotides read TGTGCCAGCCGCCCCGGGGGGACTGAGCAGTTCTTC.

The chain employs TRBV4-1 and TRBJ2-2, with 9 positions matching TRBD1. Germline V CDR1 and CDR2: MGHRA, YSYEKL. V shed 6 bases and J 6 bases; nucleotides not matched to a gene: 2. This CDR3 is built from 13 residues. The CDR3 sequence: CASRDRGPGELFF. DNA of the CDR3: TGCGCCAGCAGGGACAGGGGCCCCGGGGAGCTGTTTTTT.

The chain combines TRBV7-9 with TRBJ1-2, with D hard to call. The CDR3 totals 14 residues. Germline loops: CDR1 SEHNR, CDR2 FQNEAQ (reference sequence). Trimming took off 1 base at V and 8 bases at J, with 14 bases between the two ends. The CDR3 DNA follows: TGTGCCAGCAGCTTAGATTTTACCCAGCTGGGCTACACCTTC. This gives the protein CASSLDFTQLGYTF.

A few counts support this clonotype. The V and J genes are TRBV20-1 and TRBJ1-2; 9 bases are a match to TRBD1. CDR3 length: 12 amino acids. Losses at the gene ends were 3 bases for V and 4 bases for J; bases not matched to a gene: 0. The germline CDR1 and CDR2 sequences are DFQATT and SNEGSKA (reference sequence). CDR3 sequence (DNA): TGCAGTGCTAGGGACAGGGGCTATGGCTACACCTTC. This translates into CSARDRGYGYTF.

This clonotype was detected only a few times. The rearrangement links TRBV3-1 to TRBJ1-1, with 7 nucleotides matching TRBD1. The CDR3 covers 14 residues. CDR1 LGHDT and CDR2 YNNKEL come from the germline V gene (reference sequence). V lost 3 bases and J lost 0; bases outside the gene matches: 1. The CDR3 coding sequence is TGTGCCAGCAGCCATGGGACAGTGAACACTGAAGCTTTCTTT. This sequence encodes CASSHGTVNTEAFF.

In this sample, this clonotype turned up many times. This sequence joins TRBV9 and TRBJ2-2; the match to TRBD2 covers 7 bases. This CDR3 contains 15 residues. Trimming at V came to 6 bases and at J to 2 bases, leaving 7 bases not matched to a gene. The germline V gene has CDR1 SGDLS and CDR2 YYNGEE. CDR3 protein: CASTIRDYNTGELFF. Here the CDR3 DNA reads TGTGCCAGCACTATTCGGGACTATAACACCGGGGAGCTGTTTTTT.

This clonotype was found a few times. The chain recombines TRBV7-2 with TRBJ2-3; no definite D call. Trimming took 7 bases from V and 6 from J, leaving 17 bases between them. This CDR3 has 14 residues. Germline V gene data show CDR1 as SGHTA and CDR2 as FQGNSA. Written as DNA, the CDR3 is TGTGCCAGCACCCAGTGGTCAGTGGGGGATACGCAGTATTTT. This gives the protein CASTQWSVGDTQYF.

This clonotype was picked up a small number of times. The chain links TRBV6-5 to TRBJ2-6; D perhaps matches TRBD2 (5 bases). CDR1 and CDR2 from the germline V gene are MNHEY and SVGAGI. Between the trimmed V and J ends, which lost 2 bases and 4 bases, there was a span of 18 bases. The CDR3 contains 18 residues. The CDR3 region has the DNA TGTGCCAGCAGTTACAAGGGAGTCCCCTCTCTGGGGGCCAACGTCCTGACTTTC. Encoded protein: CASSYKGVPSLGANVLTF.

The genes are TRBV20-1 and TRBJ2-3, with 8 bases identical to TRBD2. V gave up 6 bases and J gave up 5 bases; unmatched junction bases: 7. CDR1 is DFQATT, CDR2 SNEGSKA, per germline (reference sequence). The CDR3 is 13 residues long. The DNA of the CDR3 is TGCAGTGCCGAACTGCGGGGGGAAGATACGCAGTATTTT. Translated: CSAELRGEDTQYF.

The chain recombines TRBV7-6 with TRBJ2-1; 9 bases agree with TRBD2. CDR3 length: 20 amino acids. Germline CDR1 and CDR2: SGHVS and FNYEAQ. V shed 5 bases, J shed 8 bases, and the junction held 25 bases outside the gene matches. CDR3 region: CASSLTGSIAGEPLWDEQFF. CDR3 bases: TGTGCCAGCAGCCTAACCGGGTCAATAGCGGGGGAACCCCTTTGGGATGAGCAGTTCTTC.

This clonotype has a handful of counts. The chain employs TRBV12-3 or TRBV12-4 and TRBJ2-3, with D hard to call. Trimming stripped 2 bases from V and 1 base from J, with 7 bases between. The CDR3 is made up of 14 amino acids. Here the CDR3 reads CASSLQVGTDTQYF. The CDR3 nucleotides read TGTGCCAGCAGTTTACAAGTTGGCACAGATACGCAGTATTTT.

This clonotype showed up just a few times. The rearrangement uses TRBV7-2 and TRBJ1-2; TRBD1 might be the D (6 bases). Germline values: CDR1 SGHTA, CDR2 FQGNSA. This CDR3 is 17 amino acids long. Trimming removed 2 bases at V and 0 bases at J, with 16 bases between. CDR3: CASSLPTGRGSNYGYTF. CDR3 in DNA: TGTGCCAGCAGCTTACCTACAGGGAGGGGATCTAACTATGGCTACACCTTC.

The chain couples TRBV20-1 to TRBJ2-1; D is ambiguous. Germline loops: CDR1 DFQATT, CDR2 SNEGSKA (reference sequence). The V and J ends lost 6 bases and 6 bases respectively, with 15 bases between them. The CDR3 totals 13 residues. The CDR3 bases are TGCAGTGCCCGGGCGGTTACAATCAATGAGCAGTTCTTC. This translates into CSARAVTINEQFF.

This clonotype showed up many times. This chain connects TRBV15 to TRBJ1-2; 8 nucleotides line up with TRBD1. The CDR3 runs to 14 residues. Germline CDR1 and CDR2: LNHNV and YYDKDF (reference sequence). Losses at the gene ends were 6 bases for V and 0 bases for J; bases not matched to a gene: 3. CDR3 nucleotides: TGTGCCACCAGGTGGACAGGGTCTAACTATGGCTACACCTTC. Translated, it gives CATRWTGSNYGYTF. Combining the CDR3 with reference TRBV15 and TRBJ1-2 gives the whole variable domain DAMVIQNPRYQVTQFGKPVTLSCSQTLNHNVMYWYQQKSSQAPKLLFHYYDKDFNNEADTPDNFQSRRPNTSFCFLDIRSPGLGDTAMYLCATRWTGSNYGYTFGSGTRLTVV.

The table lists this clonotype with a few counts. The chain couples TRBV3-1 to TRBJ2-7; 7 nucleotides line up with TRBD1. Trimming took 2 bases from V and 5 from J; bases not matched to a gene: 3. Per germline, CDR1 LGHDT and CDR2 YNNKEL (reference sequence). The CDR3 spans 13 residues. The CDR3 DNA reads TGTGCCAGCAGCCAAAGGACAGGCCACGAGCAGTACTTC. It encodes CASSQRTGHEQYF.

This clonotype came up a few times. The rearrangement links TRBV7-2 to TRBJ1-2; D may be TRBD1 (6 bases). The CDR3 contains 17 residues. Trimming removed 1 base from V and 0 bases from J, with 15 bases in between. Germline V gene data show CDR1 as SGHTA and CDR2 as FQGNSA. The CDR3 loop is CASSLDPGEGANYGYTF. The CDR3, as DNA: TGTGCCAGCAGCTTAGATCCAGGGGAGGGGGCTAACTATGGCTACACCTTC.

This clonotype has only a few counts. This sequence joins TRBV12-3 or TRBV12-4 and TRBJ1-5, with D uncertain. The CDR3 runs 13 residues. V gave up 6 bases and J gave up 7 bases, with 13 bases separating them. The CDR3 sequence: CASSPGLGQPQHF. For the CDR3, the DNA is TGTGCCAGCAGCCCGGGTTTGGGGCAGCCCCAGCATTTT.

This clonotype was found a few times. The chain links TRBV3-1 to TRBJ2-1; a weak D match, TRBD2 (6 bases). Between the trimmed V and J ends, which lost 1 base and 9 bases, there was a span of 10 bases. The germline gives CDR1 LGHDT, CDR2 YNNKEL (reference sequence). This CDR3 region has 13 residues. In DNA, the CDR3 is TGTGCCAGCAGCCAAGCTCTAGCGATTGAGCAGTTCTTC. Encoded protein: CASSQALAIEQFF.

This clonotype was seen a handful of times. V is TRBV9 and J is TRBJ1-2; D is unclear. V dropped 1 base and J dropped 5 bases, with 9 bases sitting between them. The germline CDR1 and CDR2 sequences are SGDLS and YYNGEE. CDR3 length: 13 amino acids. The CDR3 DNA sequence: TGTGCCAGCAGCGTACTGGGGAGATATGGCTACACCTTC. Residues: CASSVLGRYGYTF.

V usage is TRBV12-3 or TRBV12-4 and J usage is TRBJ2-5; D is ambiguous. CDR3 size: 11 residues. Deletions cut 3 bases from V and 5 bases from J, with 4 bases between. CDR3 loop: CASSFKETQYF. CDR3 DNA sequence: TGTGCCAGCAGTTTTAAGGAGACCCAGTACTTC.

This clonotype appeared a few times. This chain connects TRBV12-5 to TRBJ2-7; 14 bases agree with TRBD2. Trimming took 4 bases from V and 11 from J; bases not matched to a gene: 10. CDR3 size: 15 residues. Per the germline V gene, CDR1 is LGHNT and CDR2 is FRNRAP. The CDR3 DNA sequence: TGTGCTAGTGGTTCCGAGGGACTAGCGGGGGATAATAAGTACTTC. Residues: CASGSEGLAGDNKYF.

V usage is TRBV12-3 or TRBV12-4 and J usage is TRBJ1-3, with D unclear. The length of the CDR3 is 15 residues. Trimming took off 3 bases at V and 0 bases at J, with 9 bases between the two ends. The CDR3 spells CASSLDGNSGNTIYF. CDR3 in DNA: TGTGCCAGCAGTTTGGACGGGAACTCTGGAAACACCATATATTTT.

The chain has TRBV15 and TRBJ2-5, with 8 positions matching TRBD1. This CDR3 is built from 14 residues. The germline V gene encodes CDR1 LNHNV and CDR2 YYDKDF (reference sequence). After removal of 2 bases from V and 5 bases from J, the junction contained 4 bases not matched to a gene. The CDR3 loop is CATSRQGASETQYF. CDR3 coding DNA: TGTGCCACCAGCAGACAGGGGGCTAGTGAGACCCAGTACTTC. Supplemented by reference TRBV15 and TRBJ2-5, the full variable domain reads DAMVIQNPRYQVTQFGKPVTLSCSQTLNHNVMYWYQQKSSQAPKLLFHYYDKDFNNEADTPDNFQSRRPNTSFCFLDIRSPGLGDTAMYLCATSRQGASETQYFGPGTRLLVL.

The J gene is TRBJ1-6, the V gene TRBV4-1, with D possibly TRBD1 on 5 matching bases. The CDR3 has 16 residues. Trimming cost V 0 bases and J 8 bases, with 14 bases left between them. From germline, CDR1 is MGHRA and CDR2 YSYEKL. The CDR3 region has the DNA TGCGCCAGCAGCCAAGAGGGGCAGGAGAGGGATTCACCCCTCCACTTT. Protein: CASSQEGQERDSPLHF.

This rearrangement joins TRBV10-2 to TRBJ2-5; 10 nucleotides agree with TRBD2. V lost 4 bases, J lost 8 bases, and 4 bases stayed unmatched. The CDR3 has 13 amino acids. Germline V gene data show CDR1 as WSHSY and CDR2 as SAAADI. The CDR3 spells CASSVLAGETQYF. The CDR3 DNA follows: TGCGCCAGCAGTGTCCTAGCGGGGGAAACCCAGTACTTC.

The table lists this clonotype with many counts. V and J are TRBV7-9 and TRBJ2-7; D uncertain. V lost 5 bases and J 0 bases, leaving 14 bases between the germline ends. The CDR3 contains 15 residues. CDR1 is SEHNR, CDR2 FQNEAQ, per germline (reference sequence). CDR3 sequence reads: CASSPEGWGSYEQYF. The CDR3 bases are TGTGCCAGCAGCCCAGAAGGGTGGGGCTCCTACGAGCAGTACTTC.